The 18 T cell receptor beta chains below all came from one sample that was sequenced in a study of blood T cell repertoires in COVID-19. Libraries were prepared by immunoSEQ multiplex PCR; TCRdb keeps only in-frame clonotypes and omits some of them. The data show 140,000 or so clones, with around 79% seen just once and roughly 8.7% held by the top ten. Sequences were obtained from peripheral blood. The receptor source for this set is a man aged 45 to 65 with active or convalescent COVID-19.

The chain has TRBV6-1 and TRBJ2-5; TRBD2 matches at 8 bases. CDR1 is MNHNS and CDR2 is SASEGT in the germline V gene. The CDR3 runs to 16 residues. J lost 6 bases, V lost 4 bases, and 13 bases had no gene match. The DNA of the CDR3 is TGTGCCAGCAGTGTTTCAGGGACTAGAGGGGCGAAGACCCAGTACTTC. Translating it yields CASSVSGTRGAKTQYF.

The CDR3 sequence: CASRMDGSGSSYEQYF. The CDR3 nucleotides are TGTGCCAGCAGGATGGACGGTAGCGGGAGTTCCTACGAGCAGTACTTC. The V gene is TRBV2, the J gene TRBJ2-7; 9 nucleotides match TRBD2. The V gene end was trimmed by 6 bases and the J gene end by 1 base; junction bases not matched to a gene: 10. Germline CDR1 is SNHLY and CDR2 is FYNNEI. The CDR3 consists of 16 residues. The full variable domain, rest sourced from reference TRBV2 and TRBJ2-7, is EPEVTQTPSHQVTQMGQEVILRCVPISNHLYFYWYRQILGQKVEFLVSFYNNEISEKSEIFDDQFSVERPDGSNFTLKIRSTKLEDSAMYFCASRMDGSGSSYEQYFGPGTRLTVT.

The chain carries TRBV7-8 and TRBJ2-7, with TRBD2 matching 7 bases. The germline V gene encodes CDR1 SGHVS and CDR2 FQNEAQ. V shed 5 bases, J shed 0 bases, and the junction held 4 bases outside the gene matches. The CDR3 is 14 amino acids. CDR3 sequence reads: CASSPGTISYEQYF. The CDR3, as DNA: TGTGCCAGCAGCCCGGGGACTATCTCCTACGAGCAGTACTTC.

The V gene is TRBV7-3, the J gene TRBJ2-1; D call uncertain. CDR1 SGHTA and CDR2 FQGTGA come from the germline V gene. CDR3 length: 15 amino acids. V lost 5 bases, J lost 4 bases, and 15 bases lay in between. CDR3 sequence reads: CASSPRYGLYNEQFF. The CDR3 coding sequence is TGTGCCAGCAGCCCCCGGTATGGGCTATACAATGAGCAGTTCTTC.

As DNA, the CDR3 is TGTGCCAGCAGTTCCGAGACCTACGAGCAGTACTTC. Translation: CASSSETYEQYF. This chain joins TRBV7-6 and TRBJ2-7; D unresolved. Germline assignment: CDR1 SGHVS and CDR2 FNYEAQ. V lost 6 bases, J lost 2 bases, and 8 bases lay in between. The CDR3 is made up of 12 amino acids.

The chain couples TRBV9 to TRBJ2-6, with 7 positions matching TRBD1. The ends lost 6 bases at V and 2 bases at J; junction bases unmatched: 8. CDR1 is SGDLS, CDR2 YYNGEE, per germline. This CDR3 contains 16 residues. For the CDR3, the DNA is TGTGCCAGCAATGACAGGGAGTCCCCTGGGGCCAACGTCCTGACTTTC. This encodes CASNDRESPGANVLTF.

V is TRBV5-4 and J is TRBJ2-7; 7 positions agree with TRBD2. The CDR3 totals 13 residues. V dropped 4 bases and J dropped 6; count of bases not matched to a gene: 7. CDR1 and CDR2 (germline): SGHNT, YYREEE (reference sequence). The CDR3 coding sequence is TGTGCCAGCAGCCGGGAGGCAGGGACCGAGCAGTACTTC. It is translated as CASSREAGTEQYF.

This sequence joins TRBV5-3 and TRBJ1-2; D may be TRBD1 (6 bases). TRBV5-3 falls under the ORF class, with uncertain function. This CDR3 has 14 amino acids. V lost 8 bases to trimming and J lost 4 bases, with 18 bases between them. The CDR3 coding sequence is TGTGCCAGGTCCGGGGGGCCTCCTTGCTATGGCTACACCTTC. As protein: CARSGGPPCYGYTF.

The chain is built from TRBV20-1 and TRBJ2-5, with D possibly TRBD2 on 5 matching bases. CDR3 length equals 14 residues. The V end was cut by 5 bases, the J end by 5 bases, with 18 bases between. Germline V gene data show CDR1 as DFQATT and CDR2 as SNEGSKA (reference sequence). The CDR3 sequence: CSAGVASLDETQYF. The CDR3 DNA sequence: TGCAGTGCTGGTGTAGCGTCCCTGGATGAGACCCAGTACTTC.

This clone is deemed medium-sized. The chain employs TRBV28 and TRBJ1-1; D not resolved. V was pared by 2 bases and J by 1 base, with 11 bases between. This CDR3 contains 15 residues. Germline loops: CDR1 MDHEN, CDR2 SYDVKM. The CDR3 DNA follows: TGTGCCAGCAGTTTAGAGGAGCTCCCGAACACTGAAGCTTTCTTT. Translation gives CASSLEELPNTEAFF. Variable domain in full (rest from reference TRBV28 and TRBJ1-1): DVKVTQSSRYLVKRTGEKVFLECVQDMDHENMFWYRQDPGLGLRLIYFSYDVKMKEKGDIPEGYSVSREKKERFSLILESASTNQTSMYLCASSLEELPNTEAFFGQGTRLTVV.

The rearrangement links TRBV5-1 to TRBJ2-1; 8 bases line up with TRBD2. Germline-derived CDR1 and CDR2 are SGHRS and YFSETQ. V was clipped by 4 bases and J by 5 bases; unmatched bases: 5. The CDR3 is 14 amino acids. CDR3 region: CASSRERGNNEQFF. The CDR3 DNA reads TGCGCCAGCAGCCGGGAGCGGGGGAACAATGAGCAGTTCTTC.

The chain employs TRBV7-9 and TRBJ2-1; TRBD2 might be the D (6 bases). CDR3 length: 17 residues. Germline-derived CDR1 and CDR2 are SEHNR and FQNEAQ (reference sequence). V was pared by 2 bases and J by 3 bases, with 17 bases between. The CDR3 nucleotides read TGTGCCAGCAGCTTAAGAGGTGCGGGATTCAGCTACAATGAGCAGTTCTTC. Amino acids: CASSLRGAGFSYNEQFF.

The chain recombines TRBV5-1 with TRBJ2-1; D possibly corresponds to TRBD2 (5 bases). This CDR3 comprises 14 residues. V lost 6 bases, J lost 6 bases, and 16 bases lay in between. Germline V gene lookup returns CDR1 SGHRS and CDR2 YFSETQ. The CDR3 region is CASTSRTGGNEQFF. In DNA form, the CDR3 reads TGCGCCAGCACCTCCCGGACTGGCGGCAATGAGCAGTTCTTC.

The chain recombines TRBV28 with TRBJ1-2; 8 bases match TRBD1. V was clipped by 5 bases and J by 8 bases; unmatched bases: 16. The CDR3 runs to 16 residues. CDR1 and CDR2 (germline): MDHEN, SYDVKM. This CDR3 reads CASSPSLGGQGQGYTF. In DNA, the CDR3 is TGTGCCAGCAGTCCTAGTTTGGGAGGACAGGGTCAGGGCTACACCTTC.

This clone came up once. This chain joins TRBV7-6 and TRBJ1-1, with TRBD1 identical over 9 bases. There are 15 residues in the CDR3. Germline trimming cut 5 bases from V and 4 bases from J; bases unmatched to any gene: 8. Germline assignment: CDR1 SGHVS and CDR2 FNYEAQ. The CDR3 bases are TGTGCCAGCAGCCTCGGGACAGGGTGGTTCACTGAAGCTTTCTTT. Translation gives CASSLGTGWFTEAFF.

This chain uses TRBV12-3 or TRBV12-4 with TRBJ1-1; D might be TRBD1 (6 bases). Trimming pared 1 base from V and 8 bases from J, leaving 11 bases between. CDR3 length: 13 residues. The CDR3 DNA follows: TGTGCCAGCAGTTTAGTAGTTCAGGGGGAAGCTTTCTTT. This encodes CASSLVVQGEAFF.

The rearrangement uses TRBV24-1 and TRBJ2-7; 8 positions match TRBD2. This CDR3 is 17 amino acids long. Germline-derived CDR1 and CDR2 are KGHDR and SFDVKD. V lost 2 bases and J lost 5; bases outside the gene matches: 13. Here the CDR3 DNA reads TGTGCCACCAGTGATTCACAAAATCCGGGACTAGTAGACGAGCAGTACTTC. Translation: CATSDSQNPGLVDEQYF.

The chain couples TRBV7-8 to TRBJ2-7; D call uncertain. This CDR3 spans 13 amino acids. V gave up 3 bases and J gave up 2 bases, with 8 bases separating them. CDR1 and CDR2 from the germline V gene are SGHVS and FQNEAQ. CDR3 amino acids: CASSFRVAYEQYF. CDR3 nucleotide sequence: TGTGCCAGCAGCTTTAGAGTCGCCTACGAGCAGTACTTC.